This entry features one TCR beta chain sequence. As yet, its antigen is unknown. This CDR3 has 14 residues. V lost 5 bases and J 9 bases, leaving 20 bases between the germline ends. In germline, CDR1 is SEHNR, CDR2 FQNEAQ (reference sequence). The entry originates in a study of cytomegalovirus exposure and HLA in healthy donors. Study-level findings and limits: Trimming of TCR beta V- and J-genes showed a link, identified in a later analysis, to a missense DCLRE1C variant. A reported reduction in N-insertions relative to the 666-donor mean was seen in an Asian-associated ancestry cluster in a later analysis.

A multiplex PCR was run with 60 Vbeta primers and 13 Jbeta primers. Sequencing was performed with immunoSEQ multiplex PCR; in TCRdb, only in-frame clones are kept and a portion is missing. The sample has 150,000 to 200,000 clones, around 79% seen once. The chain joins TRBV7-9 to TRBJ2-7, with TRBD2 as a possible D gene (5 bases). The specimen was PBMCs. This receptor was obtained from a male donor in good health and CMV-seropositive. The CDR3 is CASSQFGIGDGQYF. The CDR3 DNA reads TGTGCCAGCAGCCAATTCGGGATCGGCGACGGGCAGTACTTC.